This T cell receptor beta chain was obtained from a study of human T cells and chemical hapten exposure. This CDR3 spans 15 amino acids. Germline V gene data show CDR1 as MNHNS and CDR2 as SASEGT. Trimming removed 5 bases from V and 4 bases from J; junction bases left unmatched: 7. Extraction of total RNA was performed on unfractionated whole blood. This clonotype appeared many times. What it binds is not known. Whole-study findings and limits: DPC sensitization left the count of TCRs above 1 in 1000 unchanged.

For the library, individual cDNA molecules each received unique molecular identifiers. Per the study methods: Across samples, TCR counts had a median of roughly 96,000 and ranged from about 23,224 to 690,600. One entry per CDR3 protein, called by TCRdb with MiXCR from the 5' RACE reads. It is TCRdb's table, rather than the study itself, that gives the V and J calls and clone size. The table includes 130,000 or so distinct CDR3 sequences, about 4.3% detected once. This TCR derives from a female donor in good health. This sequence joins TRBV6-1 and TRBJ2-1; 8 nucleotides agree with TRBD1. The CDR3 loop is CASSPRTGGYNEQFF. CDR3 sequence (DNA): TGTGCCAGCAGTCCTCGCACAGGGGGGTACAATGAGCAGTTCTTC.